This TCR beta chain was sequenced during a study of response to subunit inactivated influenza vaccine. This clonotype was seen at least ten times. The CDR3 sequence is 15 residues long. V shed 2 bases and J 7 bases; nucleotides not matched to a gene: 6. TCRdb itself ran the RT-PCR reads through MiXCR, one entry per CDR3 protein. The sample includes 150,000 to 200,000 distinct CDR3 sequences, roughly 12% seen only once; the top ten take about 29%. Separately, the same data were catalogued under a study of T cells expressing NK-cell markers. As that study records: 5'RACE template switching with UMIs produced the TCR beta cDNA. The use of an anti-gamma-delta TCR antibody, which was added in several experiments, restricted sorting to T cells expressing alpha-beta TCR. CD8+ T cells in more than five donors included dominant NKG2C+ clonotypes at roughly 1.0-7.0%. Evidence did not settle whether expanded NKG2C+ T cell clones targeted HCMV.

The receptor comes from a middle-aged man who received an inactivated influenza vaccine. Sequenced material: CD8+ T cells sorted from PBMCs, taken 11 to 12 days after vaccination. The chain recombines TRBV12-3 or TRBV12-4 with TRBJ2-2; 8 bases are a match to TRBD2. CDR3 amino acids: CASSLSGLGIGELFF. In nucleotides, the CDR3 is TGTGCCAGCAGTTTATCGGGACTAGGAATCGGGGAGCTGTTTTTT.